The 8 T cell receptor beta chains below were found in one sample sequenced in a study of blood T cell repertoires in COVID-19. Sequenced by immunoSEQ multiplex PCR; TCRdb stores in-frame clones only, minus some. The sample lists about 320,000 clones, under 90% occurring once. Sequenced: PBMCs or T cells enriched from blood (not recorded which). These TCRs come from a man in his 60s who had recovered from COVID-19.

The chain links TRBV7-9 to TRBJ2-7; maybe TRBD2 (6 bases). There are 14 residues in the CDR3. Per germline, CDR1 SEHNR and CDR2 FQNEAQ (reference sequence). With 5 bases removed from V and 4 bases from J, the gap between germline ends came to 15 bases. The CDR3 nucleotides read TGTGCCAGCAGCCCCAGGAGCGGGCCTTACGAGCAGTACTTC. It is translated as CASSPRSGPYEQYF.

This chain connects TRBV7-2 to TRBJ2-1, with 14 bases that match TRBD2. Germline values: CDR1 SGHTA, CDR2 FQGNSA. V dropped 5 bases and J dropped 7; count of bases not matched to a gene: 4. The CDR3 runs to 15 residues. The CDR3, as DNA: TGTGCCAGCAGCCCGACTAGCGGGAGGGTTAATGAGCAGTTCTTC. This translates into CASSPTSGRVNEQFF.

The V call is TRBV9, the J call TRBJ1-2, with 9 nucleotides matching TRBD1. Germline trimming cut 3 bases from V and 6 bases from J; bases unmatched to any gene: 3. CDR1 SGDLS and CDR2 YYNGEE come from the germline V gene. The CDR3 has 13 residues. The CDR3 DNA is TGTGCCAGCAGCGCCTGGGACAGGGATGGCTACACCTTC. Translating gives CASSAWDRDGYTF. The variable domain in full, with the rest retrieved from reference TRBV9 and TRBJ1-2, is DSGVTQTPKHLITATGQRVTLRCSPRSGDLSVYWYQQSLDQGLQFLIQYYNGEERAKGNILERFSAQQFPDLHSELNLSSLELGDSALYFCASSAWDRDGYTFGSGTRLTVV.

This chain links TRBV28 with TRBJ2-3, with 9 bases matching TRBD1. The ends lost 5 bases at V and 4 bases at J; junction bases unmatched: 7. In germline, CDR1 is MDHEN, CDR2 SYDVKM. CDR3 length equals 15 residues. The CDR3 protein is CASSTAGTGSDTQYF. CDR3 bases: TGTGCCAGCAGTACGGCCGGGACAGGGTCAGATACGCAGTATTTT.

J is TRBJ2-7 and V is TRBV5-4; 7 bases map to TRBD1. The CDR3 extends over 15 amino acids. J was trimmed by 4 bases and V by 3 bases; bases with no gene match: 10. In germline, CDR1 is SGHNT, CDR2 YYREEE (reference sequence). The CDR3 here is CASSSRQGNLYEQYF. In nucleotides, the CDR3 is TGTGCCAGCAGCTCCCGACAGGGTAACCTGTACGAGCAGTACTTC. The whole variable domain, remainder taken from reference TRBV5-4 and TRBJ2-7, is ETGVTQSPTHLIKTRGQQVTLRCSSQSGHNTVSWYQQALGQGPQFIFQYYREEENGRGNFPPRFSGLQFPNYSSELNVNALELDDSALYLCASSSRQGNLYEQYFGPGTRLTVT.

This CDR3 is CASSSTWEGYTF. CDR3 DNA sequence: TGTGCCAGCAGCTCGACATGGGAGGGCTACACCTTC. The rearrangement links TRBV7-9 to TRBJ1-2, with no clear D. Germline V gives CDR1 SEHNR, CDR2 FQNEAQ (reference sequence). Trimming cost V 4 bases and J 8 bases, with 11 bases left between them. This CDR3 region has 12 residues.

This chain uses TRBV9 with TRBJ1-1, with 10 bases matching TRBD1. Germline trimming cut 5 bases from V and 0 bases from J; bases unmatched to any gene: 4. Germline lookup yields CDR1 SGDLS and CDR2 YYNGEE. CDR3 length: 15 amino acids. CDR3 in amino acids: CASSGTGDLNTEAFF. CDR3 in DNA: TGTGCCAGCAGTGGGACAGGGGACTTGAACACTGAAGCTTTCTTT.

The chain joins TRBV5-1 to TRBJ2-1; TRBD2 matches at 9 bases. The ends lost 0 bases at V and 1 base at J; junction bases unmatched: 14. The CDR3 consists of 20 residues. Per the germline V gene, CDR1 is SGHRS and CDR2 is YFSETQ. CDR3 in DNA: TGCGCCAGCAGCTTGGAGATGGCGGGAGGGTCATCCCCTTCCTACAATGAGCAGTTCTTC. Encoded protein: CASSLEMAGGSSPSYNEQFF.